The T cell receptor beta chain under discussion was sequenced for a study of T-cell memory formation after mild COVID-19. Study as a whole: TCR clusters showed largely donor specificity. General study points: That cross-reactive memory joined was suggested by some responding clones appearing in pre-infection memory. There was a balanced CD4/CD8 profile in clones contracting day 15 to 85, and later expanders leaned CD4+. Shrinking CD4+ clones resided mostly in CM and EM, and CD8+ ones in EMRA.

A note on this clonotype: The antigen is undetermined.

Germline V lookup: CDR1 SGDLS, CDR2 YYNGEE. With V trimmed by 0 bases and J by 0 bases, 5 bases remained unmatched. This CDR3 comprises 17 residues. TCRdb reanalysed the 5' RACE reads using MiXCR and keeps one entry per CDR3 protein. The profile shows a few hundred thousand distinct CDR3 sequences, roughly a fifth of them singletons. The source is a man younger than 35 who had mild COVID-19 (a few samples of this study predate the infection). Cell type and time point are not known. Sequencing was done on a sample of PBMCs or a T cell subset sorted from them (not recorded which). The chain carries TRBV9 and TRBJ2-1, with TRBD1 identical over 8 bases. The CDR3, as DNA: TGTGCCAGCAGCGTAGACAGGGGGTCAACCTCCTACAATGAGCAGTTCTTC. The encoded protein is CASSVDRGSTSYNEQFF.